This T cell receptor beta chain was identified during a study of shared clonotypes between healthy human individuals. Overall study context: Every donor yielded three CD4 naive, three CD4 memory, two CD8 naive and one CD8 memory plate.

Sequenced by immunoSEQ multiplex PCR; TCRdb stores in-frame clones only, minus some. This table has some 1,100,000 clones, approximately 78% appearing once. Germline V CDR1 and CDR2: GTSNPN, SVGIG (reference sequence). This CDR3 spans 14 amino acids. Between the trimmed V and J ends, which lost 6 bases and 0 bases, there was a span of 12 bases. Worth noting for this clone: Its antigen is currently unknown.

Findings and limits, study-wide: Sampling used blood alone; tissue repertoires probably differ.

The sample taken for sequencing was memory CD4+ T cells from PBMCs. Subset specified: CD45RA-negative fraction. The genes are TRBV30 and TRBJ1-3; D is undetermined. The TCR sequence derives from a man aged 18-30 years in good health. Some clones in this sample may be carry-over from other donors' samples. The CDR3 is CACAHTASGNTIYF. Here the CDR3 DNA reads TGTGCCTGCGCCCACACGGCCTCTGGAAACACCATATATTTT.